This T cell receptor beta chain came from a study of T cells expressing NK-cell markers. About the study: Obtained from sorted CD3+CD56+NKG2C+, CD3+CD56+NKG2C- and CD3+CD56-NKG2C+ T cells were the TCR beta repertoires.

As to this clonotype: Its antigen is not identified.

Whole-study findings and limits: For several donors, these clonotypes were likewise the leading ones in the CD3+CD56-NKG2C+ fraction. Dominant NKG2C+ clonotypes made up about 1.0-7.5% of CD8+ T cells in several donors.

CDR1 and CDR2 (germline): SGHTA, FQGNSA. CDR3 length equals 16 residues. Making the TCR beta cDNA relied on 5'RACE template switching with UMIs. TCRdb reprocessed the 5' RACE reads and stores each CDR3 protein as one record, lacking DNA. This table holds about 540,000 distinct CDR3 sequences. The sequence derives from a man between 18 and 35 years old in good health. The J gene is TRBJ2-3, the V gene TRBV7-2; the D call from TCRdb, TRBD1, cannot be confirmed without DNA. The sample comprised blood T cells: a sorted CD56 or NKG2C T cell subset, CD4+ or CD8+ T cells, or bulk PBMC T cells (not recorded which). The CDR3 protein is CASSLGQGIRTDTQYF.